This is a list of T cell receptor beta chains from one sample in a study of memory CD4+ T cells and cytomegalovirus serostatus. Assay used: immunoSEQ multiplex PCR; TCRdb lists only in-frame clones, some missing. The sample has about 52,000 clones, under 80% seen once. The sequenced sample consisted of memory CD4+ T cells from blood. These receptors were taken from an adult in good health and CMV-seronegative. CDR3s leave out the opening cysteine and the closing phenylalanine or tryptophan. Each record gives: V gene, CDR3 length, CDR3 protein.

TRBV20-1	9	SASVGHEQY
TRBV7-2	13	ASSRIGLHNSPLH
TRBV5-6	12	ASSLGILGGGYT
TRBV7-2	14	ASSLWTGGTGGGYT
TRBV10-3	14	AINSPLQGAKSPLH
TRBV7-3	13	ASSPSGATGETQY
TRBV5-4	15	ASSLKGRGSYNSPLH
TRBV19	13	ASSIKNSGANVLT
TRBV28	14	ASSTRTLKPREKLF
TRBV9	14	ASSVEAGGNYNEQF
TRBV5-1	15	ASSYGTPFSVNTEAF
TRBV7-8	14	ASSRGGSVVSDTQY
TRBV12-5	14	ASGLEDYPRLNVLT
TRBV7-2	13	ASSLGAGRFETQY
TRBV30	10	AWSVLREKLF
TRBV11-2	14	ASSYRDRGSTGELF
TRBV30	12	AWSQGTGNQPQH
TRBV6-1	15	ASSGKIQGSSNQPQH
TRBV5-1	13	ASSPTSGGTDTQY
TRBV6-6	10	ASSMGQTEQY
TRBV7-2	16	ASSVNPPTSGGPYEQY
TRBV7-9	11	ASSLSSGDGYT
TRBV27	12	ATTDRGWSTEAF
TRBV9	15	ASSVGRRRGAQETQY
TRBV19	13	ASSNSGTGGKLAT
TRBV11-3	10	ASRGHADEQY
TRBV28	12	ASSFGGTGNTIY
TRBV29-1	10	SVGQALDGYT
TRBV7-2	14	ASSSPREVGAYEQY
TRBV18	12	ASSTGGNTGELF
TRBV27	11	ASSSHWAETQY
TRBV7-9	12	AARGEGLGTEAF
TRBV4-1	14	ASSPMAGATGETQY
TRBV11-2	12	ASSQGEDNQPQH
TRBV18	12	ASSQDSSSNEQF
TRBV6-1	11	ASRRTGSYEQY
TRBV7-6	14	ASSLGATDPMAVYT
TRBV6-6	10	ASRDSLYGYT
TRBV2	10	ASSGVGYGYT
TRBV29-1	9	STRGGDTQY
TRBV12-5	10	ASGLRADTQY
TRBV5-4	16	ASSPTGQGSHRPQQAF
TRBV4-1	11	ASSPSEAYEQY
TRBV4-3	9	ASSQESKLF
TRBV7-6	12	ASSLVGDTDTQY
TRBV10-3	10	AISGNGYEQY
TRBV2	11	ASSERPRQTQY
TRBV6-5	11	ASSYWGNTEAF
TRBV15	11	ATSRERNYGYT
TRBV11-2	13	ASSRGQDTQETQY
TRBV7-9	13	ASSSGQTLDHEQY
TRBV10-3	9	AISASYEQY
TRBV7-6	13	ASSFRDSNTGELF
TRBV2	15	ASSIEGGREFNQPQH
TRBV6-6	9	ASSYQIGYT
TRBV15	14	ATSRESVQGTDTQY
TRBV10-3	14	AISSSQEADTGELF